This T cell receptor beta chain was documented in a study of CD8 T cells in Susac syndrome. RNA totalling about 0.5 to 1 ug underwent reverse transcription with random hexamers. Amplification of TCR beta CDR3 spanned 54 Vbeta and 13 Jbeta via immunoSEQ multiplex PCR. Using its own MiXCR run on the immunoSEQ multiplex PCR reads, TCRdb lists one record per CDR3 protein. Among tens of thousands of distinct CDR3 sequences listed, about 95% were seen once. From germline, CDR1 is LGHDT and CDR2 YNNKEL (reference sequence). With 1 base removed from V and 4 bases from J, the gap between germline ends came to 8 bases. This CDR3 comprises 13 residues.

The origin of this receptor is a human donor with multiple sclerosis. Sequenced sample: CD8+ T cells from PBMCs. The chain employs TRBV3-1 and TRBJ2-7, with TRBD1 as a possible D gene (5 bases). The CDR3 DNA sequence: TGTGCCAGCAGCCAAGCACAGGTTTACGAGCAGTACTTC. This translates into CASSQAQVYEQYF.